This TCR beta chain was obtained from a study of control samples from healthy donors and cancer patients (dated by TCRdb to about 2020). The germline V gene encodes CDR1 MDHEN and CDR2 SYDVKM. Including the terminal cysteine and phenylalanine, the CDR3 comprises 13 residues. Of all the DNA, just the CDR3 is kept, 39 bases in frame from base 1. Libraries were prepared through the immunoSEQ multiplex PCR assay. Sourced from immuneACCESS, this table was stored by TCRdb with only in-frame sequences that have V and J called. A share of the clones is absent; for the studies checked, an unresolved V gene accounts for under half, and the remainder has no known explanation. The table for this sample lists approximately 80,000 clones; about 88% of them were counted only once. The top ten clonotypes cover 4.5% to 6% of the sample. Concerning this clone: Its antigen remains unidentified. There are no base qualities to consult, and no much larger clone falls within one base.

The specimen sequenced was blood. The receptor chain draws on TRBV28 and TRBJ2-4; tentative D gene TRBD2, with 6 bases matching. The receptor's source is a woman between 50 and 59 years old in good health. The CDR3 protein sequence reads: CASWEVAKNIQYF. The DNA sequence is TGTGCGTCCTGGGAGGTAGCCAAAAACATTCAGTACTTC.